Listed below are T cell receptor beta chains from one sample, sequenced in a study of blood T cell repertoires in COVID-19. Only in-frame clones appear in the TCRdb table, and some are missing; sequencing was by immunoSEQ multiplex PCR. The table includes under 100,000 clones, roughly 87% detected once. The sequenced sample consisted of peripheral blood. The receptor set was obtained from a male donor with acute or convalescent COVID-19. Both conserved end residues are part of each CDR3. D genes are given only for firm matches. Rows may omit the clone size; those that give it use once, few, many or a size class.

v_call: TRBV5-1
clone_size: -
d_call: -
j_call: TRBJ2-7
cdr3_aa: CASPFLDHSREQYF
cdr3_nt: TGCGCCTCTCCCTTCCTAGATCATTCGCGGGAGCAGTACTTC

v_call: TRBV6-5
clone_size: -
d_call: TRBD1
j_call: TRBJ1-6
cdr3_aa: CASRMTGLGNSPLHF
cdr3_nt: TGTGCCAGCAGGATGACAGGGTTGGGGAATTCACCCCTCCACTTT

v_call: TRBV12-3/TRBV12-4
clone_size: few
d_call: -
j_call: TRBJ1-4
cdr3_aa: CASGIAGNEKLFF
cdr3_nt: TGTGCCAGCGGAATCGCGGGGAATGAAAAACTGTTTTTT

v_call: TRBV5-1
clone_size: -
d_call: -
j_call: TRBJ2-3
cdr3_aa: CASSVGGQFTDTQYF
cdr3_nt: TGCGCCAGCAGCGTGGGGGGGCAATTCACAGATACGCAGTATTTT

v_call: TRBV5-1
clone_size: few
d_call: -
j_call: TRBJ1-1
cdr3_aa: CASRSTENTEAFF
cdr3_nt: TGCGCCAGCAGATCGACAGAGAACACTGAAGCTTTCTTT

v_call: TRBV2
clone_size: -
d_call: TRBD1
j_call: TRBJ1-1
cdr3_aa: CASSLEQGYTEAFF
cdr3_nt: TGTGCCAGCAGTCTCGAACAGGGGTACACTGAAGCTTTCTTT

v_call: TRBV10-1
clone_size: -
d_call: TRBD1
j_call: TRBJ2-2
cdr3_aa: CATPGQSNTGELFF
cdr3_nt: TGCGCCACTCCGGGACAGTCGAACACCGGGGAGCTGTTTTTT

v_call: TRBV11-2
clone_size: -
d_call: -
j_call: TRBJ1-1
cdr3_aa: CASSLNLEYTEAFF
cdr3_nt: TGTGCCAGCAGCTTAAATCTCGAGTACACTGAAGCTTTCTTT

v_call: TRBV6-2/TRBV6-3
clone_size: few
d_call: TRBD1
j_call: TRBJ1-1
cdr3_aa: CASTPSAGGMNTEAFF
cdr3_nt: TGTGCCAGCACCCCTTCGGCAGGGGGAATGAACACTGAAGCTTTCTTT

v_call: TRBV6-5
clone_size: -
d_call: -
j_call: TRBJ1-2
cdr3_aa: CASSYFPVRGGGYTF
cdr3_nt: TGTGCCAGCAGTTACTTCCCCGTGAGGGGAGGCGGCTACACCTTC

v_call: TRBV7-8
clone_size: once
d_call: TRBD2
j_call: TRBJ2-7
cdr3_aa: CASSPRGQGGSYEQYF
cdr3_nt: TGTGCCAGCAGCCCCCGTGGTCAGGGAGGGTCCTACGAGCAGTACTTC

v_call: TRBV6-1
clone_size: -
d_call: TRBD2
j_call: TRBJ2-7
cdr3_aa: CASSEGSGGGYEQYF
cdr3_nt: TGTGCCAGCAGTGAAGGGAGCGGGGGCGGGTACGAGCAGTACTTC

v_call: TRBV14
clone_size: -
d_call: TRBD1
j_call: TRBJ2-1
cdr3_aa: CASSQLEETGQHEQFF
cdr3_nt: TGTGCCAGCAGCCAATTAGAAGAGACAGGGCAGCATGAGCAGTTCTTC

v_call: TRBV9
clone_size: few
d_call: TRBD1
j_call: TRBJ1-2
cdr3_aa: CASSPSRDSFGGYTF
cdr3_nt: TGTGCCAGCAGCCCCTCGCGGGACAGTTTTGGTGGCTACACCTTC

v_call: TRBV19
clone_size: -
d_call: -
j_call: TRBJ1-5
cdr3_aa: CASEKAMALLSNQPQHF
cdr3_nt: TGTGCCAGCGAAAAAGCGATGGCGTTGTTGAGCAATCAGCCCCAGCATTTT